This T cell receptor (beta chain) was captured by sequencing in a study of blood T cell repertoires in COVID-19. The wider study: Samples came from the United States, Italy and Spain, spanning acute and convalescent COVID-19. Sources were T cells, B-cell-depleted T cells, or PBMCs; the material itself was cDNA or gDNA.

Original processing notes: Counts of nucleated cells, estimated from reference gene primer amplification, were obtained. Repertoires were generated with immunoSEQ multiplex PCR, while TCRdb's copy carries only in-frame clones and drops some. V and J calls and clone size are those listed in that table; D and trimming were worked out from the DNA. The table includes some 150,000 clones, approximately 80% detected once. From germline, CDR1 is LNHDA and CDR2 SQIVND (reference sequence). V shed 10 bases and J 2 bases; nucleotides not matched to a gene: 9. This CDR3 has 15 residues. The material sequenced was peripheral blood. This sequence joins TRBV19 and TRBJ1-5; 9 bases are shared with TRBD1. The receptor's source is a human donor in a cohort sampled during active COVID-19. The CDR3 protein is CATSRQGEGNQPQHF. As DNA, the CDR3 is TGTGCCACCTCCCGACAGGGGGAGGGCAATCAGCCCCAGCATTTT. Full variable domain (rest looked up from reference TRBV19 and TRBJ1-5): DGGITQSPKYLFRKEGQNVTLSCEQNLNHDAMYWYRQDPGQGLRLIYYSQIVNDFQKGDIAEGYSVSREKKESFPLTVTSAQKNPTAFYLCATSRQGEGNQPQHFGDGTRLSIL.